These T cell receptor beta chains were read from a single sample in a study of shared clonotypes between healthy human individuals. TCRdb's table, derived via immunoSEQ multiplex PCR, lists solely in-frame clones and lacks some. The data show 850,000 to 1,100,000 clones, roughly 80% seen once. Source material: memory CD4+ T cells from PBMCs. The source of these receptors is a man in his late teens or twenties in good health. Some clones in this sample may be carry-over from other donors' samples. Each CDR3 is given with its conserved first and last residue. The D gene is left open where the match is weak. Clone size is given for some rows only: seen once, a few or many times, or a class if the clone is expanded.

J gene: TRBJ2-1
D gene: TRBD1
V gene: TRBV28
clone size: many
CDR3 protein: CAIQGDRGYNEQFF
CDR3 DNA: TGTGCCATTCAGGGGGACAGGGGCTACAATGAGCAGTTCTTC

J gene: TRBJ1-1
D gene: TRBD1
V gene: TRBV29-1
clone size: few
CDR3 protein: CSAGQGNTEAFF
CDR3 DNA: TGCAGCGCTGGACAGGGTAACACTGAAGCTTTCTTT

J gene: TRBJ2-3
D gene: -
V gene: TRBV4-1
clone size: -
CDR3 protein: CASSQPFSGDTQYF
CDR3 DNA: TGCGCCAGCAGCCAACCCTTTAGTGGAGATACGCAGTATTTT

J gene: TRBJ2-3
D gene: TRBD2
V gene: TRBV7-2
clone size: -
CDR3 protein: CASSTFSGRSADTQYF
CDR3 DNA: TGTGCCAGCAGCACATTTAGCGGGAGATCCGCAGATACGCAGTATTTT

J gene: TRBJ2-5
D gene: TRBD1
V gene: TRBV9
clone size: -
CDR3 protein: CASSVVAGGMQETQYF
CDR3 DNA: TGTGCCAGCAGCGTAGTGGCAGGGGGTATGCAAGAGACCCAGTACTTC

J gene: TRBJ1-5
D gene: TRBD1
V gene: TRBV6-5
clone size: few
CDR3 protein: CASRQGGYNQPQHF
CDR3 DNA: TGTGCCAGCAGACAGGGGGGATACAATCAGCCCCAGCATTTT

J gene: TRBJ2-4
D gene: TRBD1
V gene: TRBV28
clone size: -
CDR3 protein: CASSLQGAKNIQYF
CDR3 DNA: TGTGCCAGCAGTTTACAGGGGGCTAAAAACATTCAGTACTTC

J gene: TRBJ1-5
D gene: TRBD1
V gene: TRBV6-6
clone size: -
CDR3 protein: CASRDREGQPQHF
CDR3 DNA: TGTGCCAGCAGGGACAGGGAAGGTCAGCCCCAGCATTTT

J gene: TRBJ1-1
D gene: -
V gene: TRBV18
clone size: few
CDR3 protein: CASSLSRGEAFF
CDR3 DNA: TGTGCCAGCTCACTGTCCCGGGGTGAAGCTTTCTTT

J gene: TRBJ1-2
D gene: TRBD1
V gene: TRBV5-1
clone size: -
CDR3 protein: CASSYGQEDGYTF
CDR3 DNA: TGCGCCAGCAGCTACGGACAGGAGGATGGCTACACCTTC

J gene: TRBJ1-1
D gene: -
V gene: TRBV5-1
clone size: -
CDR3 protein: CASSTTVMNTEAFF
CDR3 DNA: TGCGCCAGCTCTACGACAGTCATGAACACTGAAGCTTTCTTT

J gene: TRBJ2-3
D gene: TRBD2
V gene: TRBV5-1
clone size: -
CDR3 protein: CASSFSLAGGPDTQYF
CDR3 DNA: TGCGCCAGCAGCTTCAGCTTAGCGGGAGGTCCAGATACGCAGTATTTT

J gene: TRBJ1-1
D gene: -
V gene: TRBV29-1
clone size: -
CDR3 protein: CSVEEGRMTEAFF
CDR3 DNA: TGCAGCGTTGAAGAGGGTAGAATGACTGAAGCTTTCTTT

J gene: TRBJ2-5
D gene: -
V gene: TRBV28
clone size: -
CDR3 protein: CASSLAGAVGTQYF
CDR3 DNA: TGTGCCAGCAGTTTGGCCGGGGCCGTCGGGACCCAGTACTTC

J gene: TRBJ2-7
D gene: TRBD1
V gene: TRBV18
clone size: few
CDR3 protein: CASSPSAPGQGYEQYF
CDR3 DNA: TGTGCCAGCTCACCATCGGCTCCGGGACAGGGCTACGAGCAGTACTTC

J gene: TRBJ1-6
D gene: TRBD1
V gene: TRBV11-2
clone size: -
CDR3 protein: CASSSGQNNSPLHF
CDR3 DNA: TGTGCCAGCAGCTCGGGACAGAATAATTCACCCCTCCACTTT

J gene: TRBJ2-5
D gene: TRBD2
V gene: TRBV11-2
clone size: -
CDR3 protein: CASSRTSGGQETQYF
CDR3 DNA: TGTGCCAGCAGCAGGACTAGCGGGGGACAAGAGACCCAGTACTTC

J gene: TRBJ2-3
D gene: -
V gene: TRBV11-1
clone size: -
CDR3 protein: CASSPYLSLAAGADTQYF
CDR3 DNA: TGTGCCAGCAGCCCCTACCTTAGTCTAGCGGCAGGGGCAGATACGCAGTATTTT

J gene: TRBJ1-1
D gene: -
V gene: TRBV2
clone size: -
CDR3 protein: CASSFGALNTEAFF
CDR3 DNA: TGTGCCAGCAGTTTCGGGGCATTGAACACTGAAGCTTTCTTT

J gene: TRBJ2-7
D gene: -
V gene: TRBV5-4
clone size: few
CDR3 protein: CASSLSGVTYEQYF
CDR3 DNA: TGTGCCAGCAGCTTGTCCGGGGTTACCTACGAGCAGTACTTC

J gene: TRBJ1-1
D gene: TRBD1
V gene: TRBV6-1
clone size: -
CDR3 protein: CASSAGTGVLEAFF
CDR3 DNA: TGTGCCAGCAGTGCCGGGACAGGGGTCCTTGAAGCTTTCTTT

J gene: TRBJ1-2
D gene: TRBD1
V gene: TRBV6-1
clone size: -
CDR3 protein: CASSTWDRAGGYTF
CDR3 DNA: TGTGCCAGCAGTACGTGGGACAGGGCGGGCGGCTACACCTTC

J gene: TRBJ2-5
D gene: -
V gene: TRBV7-9
clone size: -
CDR3 protein: CASSLAAIPGETQYF
CDR3 DNA: TGTGCCAGCAGCTTAGCGGCCATCCCCGGGGAGACCCAGTACTTC

J gene: TRBJ2-1
D gene: -
V gene: TRBV19
clone size: -
CDR3 protein: CASSETGARDEQFF
CDR3 DNA: TGTGCCAGTAGTGAGACGGGGGCTAGGGATGAGCAGTTCTTC

J gene: TRBJ2-1
D gene: TRBD2
V gene: TRBV5-6
clone size: -
CDR3 protein: CASSPWGVSGAHLQDEQFF
CDR3 DNA: TGTGCCAGCAGCCCCTGGGGGGTTAGCGGGGCCCACCTACAGGATGAGCAGTTCTTC

J gene: TRBJ1-1
D gene: -
V gene: TRBV5-4
clone size: -
CDR3 protein: CASSLDGPANTEAFF
CDR3 DNA: TGTGCCAGCAGCTTGGACGGTCCGGCGAACACTGAAGCTTTCTTT

J gene: TRBJ2-7
D gene: -
V gene: TRBV11-3
clone size: -
CDR3 protein: CASSAFMAGEQYF
CDR3 DNA: TGTGCCAGCAGCGCATTTATGGCGGGCGAGCAGTACTTC

J gene: TRBJ2-5
D gene: -
V gene: TRBV28
clone size: -
CDR3 protein: CASSIGPGQETQYF
CDR3 DNA: TGTGCCAGCAGTATCGGCCCGGGCCAAGAGACCCAGTACTTC

J gene: TRBJ1-2
D gene: -
V gene: TRBV5-1
clone size: -
CDR3 protein: CASSPEGGDYYGYTF
CDR3 DNA: TGCGCCAGCAGCCCCGAAGGCGGTGATTACTATGGCTACACCTTC

J gene: TRBJ1-5
D gene: -
V gene: TRBV6-5
clone size: -
CDR3 protein: CASAEGTRTNQPQHF
CDR3 DNA: TGTGCCAGCGCCGAAGGGACCCGCACCAATCAGCCCCAGCATTTT

J gene: TRBJ2-5
D gene: -
V gene: TRBV6-5
clone size: -
CDR3 protein: CASRDQLLTEETQYF
CDR3 DNA: TGTGCCAGCAGAGACCAACTGTTGACAGAAGAGACCCAGTACTTC

J gene: TRBJ2-3
D gene: -
V gene: TRBV18
clone size: -
CDR3 protein: CASSPSPDTQYF
CDR3 DNA: TGTGCCAGCTCACCTAGTCCCGATACGCAGTATTTT

J gene: TRBJ2-3
D gene: -
V gene: TRBV28
clone size: once
CDR3 protein: CASSSGLHADTQYF
CDR3 DNA: TGTGCCAGCAGTTCGGGACTCCACGCAGATACGCAGTATTTT

J gene: TRBJ1-6
D gene: -
V gene: TRBV6-5
clone size: -
CDR3 protein: CASSYSAQVDSPLHF
CDR3 DNA: TGTGCCAGCAGTTACTCAGCCCAGGTGGATTCACCCCTCCACTTT

J gene: TRBJ1-3
D gene: -
V gene: TRBV28
clone size: -
CDR3 protein: CASRDSLSGNTIYF
CDR3 DNA: TGTGCCAGCAGAGACAGTCTCTCTGGAAACACCATATATTTT

J gene: TRBJ2-7
D gene: -
V gene: TRBV7-2
clone size: -
CDR3 protein: CASSGGLALMGGEQYF
CDR3 DNA: TGTGCCAGCAGCGGGGGGCTGGCCCTCATGGGAGGCGAGCAGTACTTC

J gene: TRBJ2-3
D gene: -
V gene: TRBV5-1
clone size: once
CDR3 protein: CASSTDNPSTDTQYF
CDR3 DNA: TGCGCCAGCAGCACGGACAACCCTAGCACAGATACGCAGTATTTT

J gene: TRBJ1-5
D gene: -
V gene: TRBV28
clone size: -
CDR3 protein: CASSFRQYGSNQPQHF
CDR3 DNA: TGTGCCAGCAGTTTTCGGCAGTACGGGAGCAATCAGCCCCAGCATTTT

J gene: TRBJ2-1
D gene: -
V gene: TRBV30
clone size: -
CDR3 protein: CAWTFRGYNEQFF
CDR3 DNA: TGTGCCTGGACCTTTAGGGGTTACAATGAGCAGTTCTTC

J gene: TRBJ2-5
D gene: -
V gene: TRBV14
clone size: -
CDR3 protein: CASSRSQETQYF
CDR3 DNA: TGTGCCAGCAGTCGAAGTCAAGAGACCCAGTACTTC

J gene: TRBJ1-1
D gene: -
V gene: TRBV9
clone size: few
CDR3 protein: CASSKRGRADEAFF
CDR3 DNA: TGTGCCAGCAGCAAACGCGGAAGGGCGGATGAAGCTTTCTTT

J gene: TRBJ1-1
D gene: -
V gene: TRBV18
clone size: once
CDR3 protein: CASSPTYPGTEAFF
CDR3 DNA: TGTGCCAGCTCACCAACGTACCCAGGGACTGAAGCTTTCTTT